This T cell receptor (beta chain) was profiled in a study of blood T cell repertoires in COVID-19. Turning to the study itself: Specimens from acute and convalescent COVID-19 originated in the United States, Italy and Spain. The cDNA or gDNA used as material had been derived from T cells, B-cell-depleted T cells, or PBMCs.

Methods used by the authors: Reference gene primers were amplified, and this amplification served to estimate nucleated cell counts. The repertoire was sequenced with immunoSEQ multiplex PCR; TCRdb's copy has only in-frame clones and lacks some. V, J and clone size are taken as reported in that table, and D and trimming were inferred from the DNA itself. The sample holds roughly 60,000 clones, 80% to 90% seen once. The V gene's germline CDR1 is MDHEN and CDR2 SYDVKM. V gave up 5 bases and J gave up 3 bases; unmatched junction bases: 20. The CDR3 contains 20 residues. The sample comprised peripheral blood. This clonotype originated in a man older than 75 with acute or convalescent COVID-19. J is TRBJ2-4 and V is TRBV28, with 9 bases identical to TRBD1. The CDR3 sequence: CASSPRSGTGRRVGKNIQYF. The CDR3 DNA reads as TGTGCCAGCAGTCCCCGTTCGGGGACAGGGAGGAGGGTAGGCAAAAACATTCAGTACTTC.